This T cell receptor (beta chain) was captured by sequencing in a study of T cells expressing NK-cell markers. Study-wide results and caveats: A range of 1.0-7.0% of CD8+ T cells consisted of dominant NKG2C+ clonotypes in more than five donors.

Germline V lookup: CDR1 DFQATT, CDR2 SNEGSKA (reference sequence). The CDR3 runs to 13 residues. With regard to this clonotype: Its target is unknown.

Beta-chain TCR cDNA was generated via 5'RACE template switching with UMIs. TCRdb reprocessed the 5' RACE reads and reports one entry per CDR3 protein, with no DNA. The repertoire table contains roughly 170,000 distinct CDR3 sequences. This TCR came from a woman between 18 and 70 years old in good health. The gene calls are TRBV20-1 and TRBJ2-7; the D call from TCRdb, TRBD2, cannot be confirmed without DNA. The sequencing sample was made of blood T cells: a sorted CD56 or NKG2C T cell subset, CD4+ or CD8+ T cells, or bulk PBMC T cells (not recorded which). CDR3 region: CSARSGGSYEQYF.